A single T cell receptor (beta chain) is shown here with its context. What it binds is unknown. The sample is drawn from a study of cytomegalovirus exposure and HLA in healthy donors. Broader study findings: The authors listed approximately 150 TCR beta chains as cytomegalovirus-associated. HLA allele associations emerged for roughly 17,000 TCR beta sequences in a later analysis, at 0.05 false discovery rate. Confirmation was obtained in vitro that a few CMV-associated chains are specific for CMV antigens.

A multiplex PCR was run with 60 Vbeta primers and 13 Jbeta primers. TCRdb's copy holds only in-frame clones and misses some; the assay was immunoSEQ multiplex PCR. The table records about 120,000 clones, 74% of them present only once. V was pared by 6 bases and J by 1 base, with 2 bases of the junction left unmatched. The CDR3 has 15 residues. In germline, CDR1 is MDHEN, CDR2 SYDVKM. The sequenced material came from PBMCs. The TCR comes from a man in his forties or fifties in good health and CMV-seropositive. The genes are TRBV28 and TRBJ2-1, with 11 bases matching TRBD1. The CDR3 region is CASSWDRGSYNEQFF. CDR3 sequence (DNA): TGTGCCAGCAGCTGGGACAGGGGGTCCTACAATGAGCAGTTCTTC. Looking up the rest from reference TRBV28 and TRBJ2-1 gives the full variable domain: DVKVTQSSRYLVKRTGEKVFLECVQDMDHENMFWYRQDPGLGLRLIYFSYDVKMKEKGDIPEGYSVSREKKERFSLILESASTNQTSMYLCASSWDRGSYNEQFFGPGTRLTVL.